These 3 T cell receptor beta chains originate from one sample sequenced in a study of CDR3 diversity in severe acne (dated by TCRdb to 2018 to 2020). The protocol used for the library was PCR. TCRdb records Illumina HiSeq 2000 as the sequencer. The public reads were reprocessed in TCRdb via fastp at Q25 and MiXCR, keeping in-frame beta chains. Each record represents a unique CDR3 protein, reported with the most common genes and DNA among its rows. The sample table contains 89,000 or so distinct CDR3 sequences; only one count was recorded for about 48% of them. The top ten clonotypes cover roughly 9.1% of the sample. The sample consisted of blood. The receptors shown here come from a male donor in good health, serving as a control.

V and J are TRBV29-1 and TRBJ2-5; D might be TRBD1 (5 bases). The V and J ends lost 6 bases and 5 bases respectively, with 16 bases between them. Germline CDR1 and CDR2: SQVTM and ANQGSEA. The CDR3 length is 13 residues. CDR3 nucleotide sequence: TGCAGCGTAATACAGGTGGCTGGGGAGACCCAGTACTTC. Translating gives CSVIQVAGETQYF.

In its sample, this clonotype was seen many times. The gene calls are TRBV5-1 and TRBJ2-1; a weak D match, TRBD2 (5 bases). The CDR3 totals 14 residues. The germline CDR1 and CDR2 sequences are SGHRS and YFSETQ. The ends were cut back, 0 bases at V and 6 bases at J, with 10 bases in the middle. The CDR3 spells CASSLEGSFNEQFF. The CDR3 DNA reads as TGCGCCAGCAGCTTGGAAGGGAGTTTCAATGAGCAGTTCTTC.

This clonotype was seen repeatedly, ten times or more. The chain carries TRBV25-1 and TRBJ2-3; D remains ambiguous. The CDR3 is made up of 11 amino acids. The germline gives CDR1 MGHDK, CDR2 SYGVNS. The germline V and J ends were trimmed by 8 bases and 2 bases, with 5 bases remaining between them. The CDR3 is CASRITDTQYF. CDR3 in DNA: TGTGCCAGCCGCATCACAGATACGCAGTATTTT.